The present TCR beta chain was sequenced within a study of blood T cell repertoires in COVID-19. CDR1 is SNHLY and CDR2 is FYNNEI in the germline V gene. V shed 7 bases and J shed 2 bases, with 14 bases lying between them. The CDR3 covers 14 residues. As originally analysed: Reference gene primer amplification gave estimated nucleated cell counts. TCRdb's copy holds only in-frame clones and misses some; the assay was immunoSEQ multiplex PCR. The V and J calls and clone size come from that table; D and trimming were worked out from the DNA. The sample includes under 65,000 clones, 75% to 95% seen only once; the top ten take 3.1%.

The gene calls are TRBV2 and TRBJ1-1; tentative D call: TRBD1 (6 bases). The TCR originated in a man aged 45-60 years with acute or convalescent COVID-19. Sequenced: peripheral blood. The CDR3 nucleotides read TGTGCCAGCACCCCCCTACAGGGAAACACTGAAGCTTTCTTT. Its translation: CASTPLQGNTEAFF.